What follows are 9 T cell receptor beta chains derived from one specimen sequenced in a study of T cell changes during pregnancy in multiple sclerosis (dated by TCRdb to between 2019 and 2020). Libraries came from the immunoSEQ multiplex PCR assay. The immuneACCESS repertoire file appears here via TCRdb, limited to in-frame rearrangements. These files lack a portion of the clones; in checked studies, under half of the deficit traces to unresolved V genes, and the cause of the others is not known. The sample profile shows about 59,000 clones; approximately 91% of them were found once. The ten largest clones capture 1% to 1.5% of the sample. Sequencing was performed on peripheral blood, taken in the second trimester of pregnancy. The receptors were sampled from a female donor with multiple sclerosis, enrolled in a pregnancy study.

V gene TRBV5-1 combines with J gene TRBJ2-3; 7 nucleotides agree with TRBD2. Per the germline V gene, CDR1 is SGHRS and CDR2 is YFSETQ. The CDR3 is 15 residues long. Germline trimming cut 5 bases from V and 0 bases from J; bases unmatched to any gene: 6. CDR3 sequence (DNA): TGCGCCAGCAGTCAGACTAGCCAAAGCACAGATACGCAGTATTTT. Translated, it gives CASSQTSQSTDTQYF.

The V call is TRBV7-8, the J call TRBJ2-7; 7 bases fit TRBD1. CDR1 SGHVS and CDR2 FQNEAQ come from the germline V gene. The CDR3 spans 13 residues. Trimming removed 2 bases from V and 5 bases from J; junction bases left unmatched: 3. CDR3 sequence (DNA): TGTGCCAGCAGCTTACAGACAGGGAACGAGCAGTACTTC. Translating gives CASSLQTGNEQYF.

This chain links TRBV6-5 with TRBJ1-1, with 9 bases fitting TRBD1. V lost 5 bases to trimming and J lost 6 bases; unmatched junction nucleotides: 10. This CDR3 is 15 amino acids long. Germline CDR1 MNHEY, CDR2 SVGAGI. The CDR3 here is CASSHTDRGFPEAFF. CDR3 sequence (DNA): TGTGCCAGCAGTCATACGGACAGGGGATTCCCTGAAGCTTTCTTT.

The chain recombines TRBV30 with TRBJ2-1; 8 bases align to TRBD1. Germline assignment: CDR1 GTSNPN and CDR2 SVGIG (reference sequence). This CDR3 region has 14 residues. V trimming: 5 bases; J trimming: 2 bases; junction bases outside the gene matches: 5. Here the CDR3 DNA reads TGTGCCTGGGGTCAGGGGGCCCCCTACAATGAGCAGTTCTTC. Translation gives CAWGQGAPYNEQFF.

The V call is TRBV29-1, the J call TRBJ2-1, with D perhaps TRBD1 (6 bases). Germline CDR1 reads SQVTM; CDR2 reads ANQGSEA. The CDR3 is made up of 12 amino acids. V was clipped by 4 bases and J by 9 bases, with 13 bases between them. The CDR3 region is CSVAGARFEQFF. The DNA of the CDR3 is TGCAGCGTTGCAGGGGCCAGATTTGAGCAGTTCTTC.

The chain links TRBV19 to TRBJ1-1; D call uncertain. The ends were cut back, 5 bases at V and 0 bases at J, with 10 bases in the middle. The CDR3 covers 14 residues. Looked up from germline, CDR1 is LNHDA and CDR2 is SQIVND (reference sequence). The CDR3 nucleotides are TGTGCCAGTAGTGCCGACGGGGTGAACACTGAAGCTTTCTTT. It is translated as CASSADGVNTEAFF.

J is TRBJ2-7 and V is TRBV27, with D uncertain. Trimming left V 2 bases short and J 3 bases short, with 8 bases between. From germline, CDR1 is MNHEY and CDR2 SMNVEV (reference sequence). CDR3 length equals 13 residues. Here the CDR3 reads CASSLAGFYEQYF. CDR3 nucleotides: TGTGCCAGCAGTTTAGCCGGGTTCTACGAGCAGTACTTC.

The gene calls are TRBV28 and TRBJ1-2; D possibly corresponds to TRBD1 (5 bases). The CDR3 sequence is 13 residues long. V was trimmed by 4 bases and J by 2 bases, leaving 8 bases between them. Germline loops: CDR1 MDHEN, CDR2 SYDVKM. The CDR3 spells CASSWGSNYGYTF. The DNA of the CDR3 is TGTGCCAGCAGTTGGGGCAGCAACTATGGCTACACCTTC.

The chain carries TRBV5-1 and TRBJ1-3, with a tentative D call TRBD1 (5 bases). V dropped 4 bases and J dropped 4 bases, with 15 bases sitting between them. Germline loops: CDR1 SGHRS, CDR2 YFSETQ. The CDR3 is 15 residues long. Here the CDR3 reads CASSRDAGGGNTIYF. The CDR3 bases are TGCGCCAGCAGCCGGGACGCCGGGGGAGGAAACACCATATATTTT.